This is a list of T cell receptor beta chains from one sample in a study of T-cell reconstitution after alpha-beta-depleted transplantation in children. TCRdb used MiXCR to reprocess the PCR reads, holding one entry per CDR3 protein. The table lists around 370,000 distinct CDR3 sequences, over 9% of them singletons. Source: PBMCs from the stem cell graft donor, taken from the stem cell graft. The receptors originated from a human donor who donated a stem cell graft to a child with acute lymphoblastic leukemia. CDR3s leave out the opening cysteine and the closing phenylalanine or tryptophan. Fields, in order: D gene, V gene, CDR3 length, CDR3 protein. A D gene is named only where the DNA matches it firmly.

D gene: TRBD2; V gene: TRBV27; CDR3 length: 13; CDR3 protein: ASSATSAYTYEQY
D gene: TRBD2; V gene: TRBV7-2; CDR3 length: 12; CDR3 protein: ASSRGSGARTQY
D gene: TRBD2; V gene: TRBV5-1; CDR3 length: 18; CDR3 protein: ASSPPSPALAGGAGDTQY
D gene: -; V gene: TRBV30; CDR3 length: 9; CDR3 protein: ACSAVYGYT
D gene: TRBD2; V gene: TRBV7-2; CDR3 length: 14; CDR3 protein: ASSSNPGLAYNEQF
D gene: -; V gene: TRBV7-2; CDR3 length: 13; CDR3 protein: ASSLDGSLVQPQH
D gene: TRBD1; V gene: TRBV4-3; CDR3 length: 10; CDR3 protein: ASRGQGNEQF
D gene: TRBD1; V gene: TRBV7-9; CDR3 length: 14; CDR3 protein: ASSSQQGNSADTQY
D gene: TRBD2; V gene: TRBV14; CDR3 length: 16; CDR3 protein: ASSYSTSGTRSYNEQF
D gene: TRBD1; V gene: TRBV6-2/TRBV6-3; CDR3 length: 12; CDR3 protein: ASSSGTATDTQY
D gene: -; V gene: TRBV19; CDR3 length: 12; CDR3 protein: ASKPRQAPYEQY
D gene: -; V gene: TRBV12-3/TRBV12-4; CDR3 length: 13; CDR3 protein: ASSWGQRRSDTQY
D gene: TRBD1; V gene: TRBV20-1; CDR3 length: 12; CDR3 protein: SATGGGSNYGYT
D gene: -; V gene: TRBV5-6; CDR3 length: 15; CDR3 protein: ASSPGTGRTDYNEQF
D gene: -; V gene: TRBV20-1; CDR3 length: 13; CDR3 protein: SARVGAANTGELF
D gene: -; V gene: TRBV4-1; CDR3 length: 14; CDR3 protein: ASSQDEHRTTGELF
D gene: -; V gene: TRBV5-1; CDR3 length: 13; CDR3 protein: ASSIGGSSYNEQF
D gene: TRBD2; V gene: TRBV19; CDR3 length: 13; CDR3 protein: ASMAGTRGFNEQF
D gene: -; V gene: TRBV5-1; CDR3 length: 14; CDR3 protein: ASSLAPRTSNQPQH
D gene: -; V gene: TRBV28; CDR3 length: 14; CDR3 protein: ASRLGTAGSYNEQF
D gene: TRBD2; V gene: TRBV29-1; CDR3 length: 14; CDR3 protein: SVEGSSGRWNYEQY
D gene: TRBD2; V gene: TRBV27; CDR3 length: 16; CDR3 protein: ASSPGTSGRPALLTQY
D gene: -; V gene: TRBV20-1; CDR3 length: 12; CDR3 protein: SVVAPGLYNEQF
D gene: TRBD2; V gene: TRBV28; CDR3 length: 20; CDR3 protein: ASSFPLYPALTSGSSYNEQF
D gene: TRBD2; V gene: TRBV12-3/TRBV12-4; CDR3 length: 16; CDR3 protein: ASSLGMASGRSTDTQY
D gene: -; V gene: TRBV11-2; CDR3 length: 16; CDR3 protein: ASSLVPETGYPNNEQF
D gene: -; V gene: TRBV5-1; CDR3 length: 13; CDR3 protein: ASSLVMRGANEQF
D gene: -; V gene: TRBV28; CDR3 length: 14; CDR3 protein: ASSLQGSAFNEKLF
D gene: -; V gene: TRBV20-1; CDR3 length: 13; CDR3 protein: SAARPGRISGVQY
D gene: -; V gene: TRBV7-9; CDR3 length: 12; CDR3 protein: ASSPEISGSPLH
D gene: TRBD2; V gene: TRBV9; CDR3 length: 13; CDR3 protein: ASSDIAGFTGELF
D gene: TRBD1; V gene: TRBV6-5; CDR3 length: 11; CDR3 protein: ASSRQGAREAF
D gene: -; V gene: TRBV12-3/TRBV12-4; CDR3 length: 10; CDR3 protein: ASSGLAGEQF
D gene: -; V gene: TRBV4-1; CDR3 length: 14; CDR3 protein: ASSPAVGDVGETQY
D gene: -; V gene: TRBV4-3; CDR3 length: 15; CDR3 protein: ASSQDLSGTSKETQY
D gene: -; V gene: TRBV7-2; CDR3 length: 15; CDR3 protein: ASSLRSGGGSNQPQH
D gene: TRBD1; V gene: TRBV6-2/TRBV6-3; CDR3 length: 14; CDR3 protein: ASSYAGQARVYGYT
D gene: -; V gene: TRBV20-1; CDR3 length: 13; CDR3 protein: SARVPQTSTDTQY
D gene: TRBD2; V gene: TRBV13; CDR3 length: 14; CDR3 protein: ASSRGLAGADNEQF
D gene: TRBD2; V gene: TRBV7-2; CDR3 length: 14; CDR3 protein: ASSSVAGGRTYEQY
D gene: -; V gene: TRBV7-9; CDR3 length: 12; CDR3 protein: ASTSGGGRETQY
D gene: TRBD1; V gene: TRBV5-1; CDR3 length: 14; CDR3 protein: ASSSRVGTGDWEQY
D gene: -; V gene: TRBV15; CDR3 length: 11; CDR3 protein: ATSRDSATEAF
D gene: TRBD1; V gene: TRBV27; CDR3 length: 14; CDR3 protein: ASSFRSLTGKTEQY
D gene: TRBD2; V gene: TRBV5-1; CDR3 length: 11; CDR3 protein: ASSNGLDNEQF